Listed below are T cell receptor beta chains from one sample, sequenced in a study of cytomegalovirus exposure and HLA in healthy donors. Assay used: immunoSEQ multiplex PCR; TCRdb lists only in-frame clones, some missing. The sample shows under 250,000 clones, approximately 80% of them seen only once. Sample: PBMCs. Receptor source: a woman between 50 and 59 years old in good health and CMV-seropositive. Both conserved end residues are part of each CDR3. The D gene is left open where the match is weak. Clone size is shown for a subset of rows, as once, few, many or a class of expanded clone.

TRBD1 - TRBJ2-7 TRBV13 CASSSYRGEQYF TGTGCCAGCAGCTCCTACAGGGGCGAGCAGTACTTC
TRBD1 - TRBJ1-2 TRBV7-2 CASSRQGARYGYTF TGTGCCAGCAGCCGACAGGGGGCGCGGTATGGCTACACCTTC
- - TRBJ1-5 TRBV5-1 CASSPQPGDQPQHF TGCGCCAGCAGCCCACAACCAGGGGATCAGCCCCAGCATTTT
- few TRBJ2-4 TRBV6-1 CASSEREGYKNIQYF TGTGCCAGCAGTGAACGGGAAGGGTACAAAAACATTCAGTACTTC
- - TRBJ2-1 TRBV29-1 CSVKDLDQGQFF TGCAGCGTTAAAGATCTCGACCAGGGGCAGTTCTTC
- once TRBJ1-1 TRBV9 CASRLTTGGNTEAFF TGTGCCAGCAGATTAACGACAGGCGGGAACACTGAAGCTTTCTTT
- - TRBJ1-1 TRBV19 CASSIYTEAFF TGTGCCAGTAGTATCTACACTGAAGCTTTCTTT
- - TRBJ1-3 TRBV5-1 CASSGGVSSGNTIYF TGCGCCAGCAGCGGGGGGGTTAGTTCTGGAAACACCATATATTTT
TRBD1 - TRBJ2-4 TRBV27 CASSPNTRQGSKNIQYF TGTGCCAGCAGCCCAAATACCCGACAGGGATCCAAAAACATTCAGTACTTC
- - TRBJ2-3 TRBV7-9 CASSFPGNPDTQYF TGTGCCAGCAGCTTTCCGGGGAATCCAGATACGCAGTATTTT
TRBD1 - TRBJ2-2 TRBV29-1 CSVGATTGGGGELFF TGCAGCGTTGGTGCGACCACAGGGGGCGGCGGGGAGCTGTTTTTT
- - TRBJ1-1 TRBV10-2 CASSESMGRLVLNTEAFF TGCGCCAGCAGTGAGTCGATGGGCAGGCTCGTCCTGAACACTGAAGCTTTCTTT
- - TRBJ2-7 TRBV5-4 CASSLPGGAYEQYF TGTGCCAGCAGCTTGCCCGGGGGAGCCTACGAGCAGTACTTC
- - TRBJ2-1 TRBV29-1 CSVVAQVNEQFF TGCAGCGTTGTCGCTCAGGTGAATGAGCAGTTCTTC
TRBD1 - TRBJ1-2 TRBV29-1 CSVFQGAQEMTTF TGCAGCGTTTTTCAGGGGGCGCAGGAGATGACCACCTTC
- - TRBJ1-1 TRBV5-1 CASSFGLSGNTEAFF TGCGCCAGCAGCTTCGGTCTATCGGGGAACACTGAAGCTTTCTTT
- - TRBJ1-3 TRBV6-1 CASRWLQGRLDTIYF TGTGCCAGCCGGTGGTTGCAGGGCCGGCTGGACACCATATATTTT
- - TRBJ2-7 TRBV7-9 CASSSGTYEQYF TGTGCCAGCAGCTCAGGAACCTACGAGCAGTACTTC
- - TRBJ1-2 TRBV18 CASSPRGQEDYGYTF TGTGCCAGCTCACCCCGGGGACAAGAGGACTATGGCTACACCTTC
- - TRBJ2-3 TRBV5-1 CASSNRRSSGTDTQYF TGCGCCAGCAGCAATAGGCGGTCTAGCGGCACAGATACGCAGTATTTT
TRBD1 - TRBJ2-7 TRBV7-2 CASSLRDSSYEQYF TGTGCCAGCAGCCTAAGGGACAGCTCCTACGAGCAGTACTTC
TRBD2 - TRBJ2-3 TRBV19 CASSDPGSGGSTDTQYF TGTGCCAGTAGTGACCCAGGGAGCGGGGGATCCACAGATACGCAGTATTTT
- - TRBJ2-1 TRBV19 CASKRDFSSYNEQFF TGTGCCAGTAAAAGGGACTTCAGCTCCTACAATGAGCAGTTCTTC
TRBD2 few TRBJ2-7 TRBV25-1 CASGTSGAYEQYF TGTGCCAGCGGGACTAGCGGGGCCTACGAGCAGTACTTC
- - TRBJ2-3 TRBV9 CASSVSRLGGADTQYF TGTGCCAGCAGCGTAAGTCGCCTCGGCGGGGCAGATACGCAGTATTTT
- - TRBJ2-5 TRBV9 CASSAGKFWEETQYF TGTGCCAGCAGCGCGGGGAAGTTTTGGGAAGAGACCCAGTACTTC
- - TRBJ2-5 TRBV7-7 CASSLTSYSETQYF TGTGCCAGCAGCTTAACGTCCTATTCAGAGACCCAGTACTTC
TRBD2 once TRBJ2-7 TRBV30 CASRLTSAYEQYF TGTGCCTCGAGGCTGACTAGCGCCTACGAGCAGTACTTC
- - TRBJ2-3 TRBV28 CASSGQGISTDTQYF TGTGCCAGCAGTGGGCAGGGGATTAGCACAGATACGCAGTATTTT
- - TRBJ1-1 TRBV2 CASTNMDRYTEAFF TGTGCCAGCACTAACATGGACAGATACACTGAAGCTTTCTTT
- - TRBJ2-1 TRBV15 CATSRDQRLAYNEQFF TGTGCCACCAGCAGAGATCAGCGATTAGCCTACAATGAGCAGTTCTTC
- - TRBJ1-4 TRBV19 CASSTGRRANEKLFF TGTGCCAGTAGTACGGGACGGAGGGCTAATGAAAAACTGTTTTTT
- - TRBJ2-7 TRBV5-1 CASSLSPGYAQYF TGCGCCAGCAGCTTGAGCCCAGGGTACGCGCAGTACTTC
TRBD2 once TRBJ2-7 TRBV11-2 CASSSMRLAGREQYF TGTGCCAGCAGCTCGATGAGGCTAGCGGGGCGCGAGCAGTACTTC
- - TRBJ2-3 TRBV5-1 CASSLGRGSTDTQYF TGCGCCAGCAGCTTGGGGCGGGGCAGCACAGATACGCAGTATTTT
- - TRBJ2-5 TRBV6-6 CASSYLRSQETQYF TGTGCCAGCAGTTACTTGAGGTCTCAAGAGACCCAGTACTTC
TRBD1 once TRBJ1-1 TRBV5-1 CASSLAQGVNTEAFF TGCGCCAGCAGCTTGGCGCAGGGGGTGAACACTGAAGCTTTCTTT